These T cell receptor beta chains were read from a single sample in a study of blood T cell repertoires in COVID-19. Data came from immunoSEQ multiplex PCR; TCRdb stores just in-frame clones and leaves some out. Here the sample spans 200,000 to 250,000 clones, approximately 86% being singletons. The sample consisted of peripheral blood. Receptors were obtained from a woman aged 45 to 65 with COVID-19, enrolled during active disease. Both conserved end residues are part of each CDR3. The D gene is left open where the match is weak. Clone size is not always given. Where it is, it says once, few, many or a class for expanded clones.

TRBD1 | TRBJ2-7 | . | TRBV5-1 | TGCGCCAGCAGCCGCGGACAGGGGTCCTACGAGCAGTACTTC | CASSRGQGSYEQYF
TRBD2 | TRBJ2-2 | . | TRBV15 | TGTGCCACCAGAGGCGGGGGGAACACCGGGGAGCTGTTTTTT | CATRGGGNTGELFF
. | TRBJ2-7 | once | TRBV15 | TGTGCCACCAGCATCCGACTTGGAGACGAGCAGTACTTC | CATSIRLGDEQYF
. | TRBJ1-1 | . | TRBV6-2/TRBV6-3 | TGTGCCAGCAGCCATACTTCCCGAGCTTTCTTT | CASSHTSRAFF
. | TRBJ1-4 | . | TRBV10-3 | TGTGCCATCAACCAGGGCACTGGGGATGAAAAACTGTTTTTT | CAINQGTGDEKLFF
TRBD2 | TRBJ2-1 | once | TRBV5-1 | TGCGCCAGCAGCTTGGCCAGGACTAGCGGGGGCTATGAGCAGTTCTTC | CASSLARTSGGYEQFF
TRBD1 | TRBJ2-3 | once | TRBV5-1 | TGCGCCAGCAGCTTTATGAACAGGGGACGAGGCACAGATACGCAGTATTTT | CASSFMNRGRGTDTQYF
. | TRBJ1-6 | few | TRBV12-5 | TGTGCTAGTGCACCAGTTAATTCACCCCTCCACTTT | CASAPVNSPLHF
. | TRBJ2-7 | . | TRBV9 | TGTGCCAGCAGCCGACAGGAAACGCCCTACGAGCAGTACTTC | CASSRQETPYEQYF
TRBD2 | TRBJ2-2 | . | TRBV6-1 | TGTGCCAGCAGTGAAGGGGGAGGGCGGACCGGGGAGCTGTTTTTT | CASSEGGGRTGELFF
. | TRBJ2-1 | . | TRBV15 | TGTGCCACCAGCAGAGATTTGGGAAGGGGTTCGTTCTTC | CATSRDLGRGSFF
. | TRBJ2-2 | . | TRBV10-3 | TGTGCCATCAGTGGTTATCGGGCCGGGGAGCTGTTTTTT | CAISGYRAGELFF
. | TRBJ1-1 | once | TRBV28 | TGTGCCAGCAGTTTAGCTTTAGGAGGGGTGGACACTGAAGCTTTCTTT | CASSLALGGVDTEAFF
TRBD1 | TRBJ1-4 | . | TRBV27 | TGTGCCAGCACCTGGACAGGAAATGAAAAACTGTTTTTT | CASTWTGNEKLFF
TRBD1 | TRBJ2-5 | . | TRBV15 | TGTGCCACCAGCAGACGAACGACAGGGTTGGAGACCCAGTACTTC | CATSRRTTGLETQYF
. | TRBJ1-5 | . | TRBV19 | TGTGCCAGTACCGGAGGGAGATTCAATCAGCCCCAGCATTTT | CASTGGRFNQPQHF
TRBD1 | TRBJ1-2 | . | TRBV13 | TGTGCCAGCAGCCCCGGAGACAGGGGTGGCTACACCTTC | CASSPGDRGGYTF
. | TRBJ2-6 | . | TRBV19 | TGTGCCAGTAGTATAGGGGCAGGGGGGACTGGGGCCAACGTCCTGACTTTC | CASSIGAGGTGANVLTF
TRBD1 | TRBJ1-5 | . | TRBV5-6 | TGTGCCAGCAGCTCCCCCACGGACAGGGGAGGACAGCCCCAGCATTTT | CASSSPTDRGGQPQHF
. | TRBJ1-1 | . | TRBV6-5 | TGTGCCAGCAGTTACGGGGCAGGCACTGAAGCTTTCTTT | CASSYGAGTEAFF
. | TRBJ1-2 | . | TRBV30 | TGTGCCTGGGTCGGACAAAACTATGGCTACACCTTC | CAWVGQNYGYTF
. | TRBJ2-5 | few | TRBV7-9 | TGTGCCACACTTCTTGGAGAGACCCAGTACTTC | CATLLGETQYF
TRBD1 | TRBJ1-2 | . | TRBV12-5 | TGTGCTAGTGGTTACGGGACAGCCGTCTATGGCTACACCTTC | CASGYGTAVYGYTF
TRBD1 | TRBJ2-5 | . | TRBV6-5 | TGTGCCAGCAAACAGGGGGCTGGGGAGACCCAGTACTTC | CASKQGAGETQYF